Given below is one TCR beta chain in context. The record originates from a study of Graves' ophthalmopathy and Graves' hyperthyroidism. Trimming took off 0 bases at V and 5 bases at J, with 8 bases between the two ends. Germline V gene sequence: CDR1 SGHTA, CDR2 FQGNSA. CDR3 length equals 13 residues. Amplification from RNA transcripts yielded the TCR beta CDR3 regions. First-round RT-PCR employed HTBI primers, with a second-round multiplex PCR after it. TCRdb analysed the multiplex PCR reads with MiXCR anew, one entry per CDR3 protein. Found here are roughly 170,000 distinct CDR3 sequences, approximately 40% of them singletons; the top ten hold roughly 8.9%.

This rearrangement joins TRBV7-2 to TRBJ2-7; D gene ambiguous. Sequences were obtained from peripheral blood. The TCR comes from a man aged 30 to 39 with Graves' ophthalmopathy. The CDR3 region is CASSLAPSDEQYF. CDR3 bases: TGTGCCAGCAGCTTAGCTCCTTCCGACGAGCAGTACTTC.